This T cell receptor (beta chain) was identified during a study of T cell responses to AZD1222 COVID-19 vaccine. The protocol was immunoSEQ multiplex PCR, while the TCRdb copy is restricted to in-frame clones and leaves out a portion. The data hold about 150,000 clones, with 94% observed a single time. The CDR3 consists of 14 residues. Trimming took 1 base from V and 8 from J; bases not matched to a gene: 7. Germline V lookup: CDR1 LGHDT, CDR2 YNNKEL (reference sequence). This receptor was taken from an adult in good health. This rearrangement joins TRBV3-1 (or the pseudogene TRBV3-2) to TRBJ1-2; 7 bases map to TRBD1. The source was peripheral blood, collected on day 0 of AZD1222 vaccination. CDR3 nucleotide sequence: TGTGCCAGCAGCCAAGTGGCAGGGGGAGGCGGCTACACCTTC. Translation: CASSQVAGGGGYTF.